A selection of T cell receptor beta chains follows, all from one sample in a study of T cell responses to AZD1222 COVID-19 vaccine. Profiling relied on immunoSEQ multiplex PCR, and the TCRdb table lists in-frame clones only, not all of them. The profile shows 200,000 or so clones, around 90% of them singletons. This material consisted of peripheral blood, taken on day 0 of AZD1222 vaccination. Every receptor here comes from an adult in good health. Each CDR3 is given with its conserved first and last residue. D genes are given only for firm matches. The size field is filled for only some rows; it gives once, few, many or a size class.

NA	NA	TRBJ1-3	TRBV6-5	TGTGCCAGCAGTTACGGGGGTGTCTCTGGAAACACCATATATTTT	CASSYGGVSGNTIYF
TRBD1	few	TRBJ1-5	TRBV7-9	TGTGCCAGCAGTAGCGACAGGGTTGGGGGCAATCAGCCCCAGCATTTT	CASSSDRVGGNQPQHF
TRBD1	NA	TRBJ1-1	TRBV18	TGTGCCAGCTCACCGTTAGAGGGGGCGAACACTGAAGCTTTCTTT	CASSPLEGANTEAFF
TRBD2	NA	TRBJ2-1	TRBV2	TGTGCCAGCAGGGCTAGCGGGGCCTACAATGAGCAGTTCTTC	CASRASGAYNEQFF
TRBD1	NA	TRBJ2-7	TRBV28	TGTGCCAGCAGCCCCGGGACAGGGGGCTACGAGCAGTACTTC	CASSPGTGGYEQYF
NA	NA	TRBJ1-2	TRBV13	TGTGCCAGCAGCTTATGGGACGGGCACTATGGCTACACCTTC	CASSLWDGHYGYTF
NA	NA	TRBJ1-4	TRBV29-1	TGCAGCGTGTTGGCCCCCCCCGGGATCGGTGAAAAACTGTTTTTT	CSVLAPPGIGEKLFF
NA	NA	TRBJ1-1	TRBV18	TGTGCCAGCTTCCTATCTACCCTCACTGAAGCTTTCTTT	CASFLSTLTEAFF
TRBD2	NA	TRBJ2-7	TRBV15	TGTGCCACCAGCAGATCGCGAAGATTGGGGACTAGCGGGGGGCCCTACGAGCAGTACTTC	CATSRSRRLGTSGGPYEQYF
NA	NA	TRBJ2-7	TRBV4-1	TGCGCCAGCAGCCAAGCCGCTAATATGGCCCACTACGAGCAGTACTTC	CASSQAANMAHYEQYF
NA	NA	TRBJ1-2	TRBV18	TGTGCCAGCTCTCAGGACAGCGGGAACTATGGCTACACCTTC	CASSQDSGNYGYTF
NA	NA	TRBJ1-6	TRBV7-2	TGTGCCAGCAGCTTGGCAGGGAACAATTCACCCCTCCACTTT	CASSLAGNNSPLHF